This is a list of T cell receptor beta chains from one sample in a study of PD-1 blockade in classical Hodgkin lymphoma. Sequenced by immunoSEQ multiplex PCR; TCRdb stores in-frame clones only, minus some. The profile shows 66,000 or so clones, about 64% of them singletons. The source material was peripheral blood mononuclear cells (PBMCs), sampled before the second cycle of nivolumab. The receptors derive from a human donor with classical Hodgkin lymphoma. Each CDR3 is given with its conserved first and last residue. D genes are given only for firm matches. Only some rows state a clone size, as once, few, many or a class for expanded clones.

D: -
V: TRBV18
size: -
J: TRBJ1-2
DNA: TGTGCCAGCTCACCAACCCTGTATGGCTACACCTTC
CDR3: CASSPTLYGYTF

D: TRBD1
V: TRBV6-1
size: -
J: TRBJ2-1
DNA: TGTGCCAGCAGTGAATGGCCGGACAGGGTTTACAATGAGCAGTTCTTC
CDR3: CASSEWPDRVYNEQFF

D: TRBD1
V: TRBV6-6
size: -
J: TRBJ1-1
DNA: TGTGCCAGCAACAGACAGGGGACTGAAGCTTTCTTT
CDR3: CASNRQGTEAFF

D: TRBD2
V: TRBV5-1
size: few
J: TRBJ2-1
DNA: TGCGCCAGCAGCCCTGGGACTAGCGGATACAATGAGCAGTTCTTC
CDR3: CASSPGTSGYNEQFF

D: -
V: TRBV6-6
size: -
J: TRBJ1-5
DNA: TGTGCCAGCAGTTACAGGGGTAGCAATCAGCCCCAGCATTTT
CDR3: CASSYRGSNQPQHF

D: -
V: TRBV5-1
size: many
J: TRBJ1-2
DNA: TGCGCCAGCAGCCAACAGGGTGGCTATGGCTACACCTTC
CDR3: CASSQQGGYGYTF

D: -
V: TRBV7-3
size: few
J: TRBJ2-6
DNA: TGTGCCAGCAGCGTCCGGGCTGGGGCCAACGTCCTGACTTTC
CDR3: CASSVRAGANVLTF

D: TRBD2
V: TRBV18
size: -
J: TRBJ2-2
DNA: TGTGCCAGCTCACCAAAAGAGATAGCGGGGACCAACACCGGGGAGCTGTTTTTT
CDR3: CASSPKEIAGTNTGELFF

D: -
V: TRBV28
size: -
J: TRBJ1-1
DNA: TGTGCCAGCAGTTTACATGGGAACACTGAAGCTTTCTTT
CDR3: CASSLHGNTEAFF

D: TRBD1
V: TRBV5-1
size: -
J: TRBJ1-2
DNA: TGCGCCAGCAGCACCGGACAGGCCCTCTTCTATGGCTACACCTTC
CDR3: CASSTGQALFYGYTF

D: -
V: TRBV5-6
size: few
J: TRBJ1-3
DNA: TGTGCCAGCAGCGCTCCGAGCTCTGGAAACACCATATATTTT
CDR3: CASSAPSSGNTIYF

D: -
V: TRBV28
size: -
J: TRBJ2-1
DNA: TGTGCCAGCAGTTTTACCGGCTTCTCCTACAATGAGCAGTTCTTC
CDR3: CASSFTGFSYNEQFF

D: -
V: TRBV5-8
size: once
J: TRBJ2-1
DNA: TGTGCCAGCGGCCTAAGCGATTACAATGAGCAGTTCTTC
CDR3: CASGLSDYNEQFF

D: TRBD1
V: TRBV29-1
size: -
J: TRBJ1-1
DNA: TGCAGCGTCAGCGACAGGGGTAGGACTGAAGCTTTCTTT
CDR3: CSVSDRGRTEAFF

D: TRBD1
V: TRBV4-1
size: -
J: TRBJ1-3
DNA: TGCGCCAGCAGCCACCTCACAGGGGGCAATTCTGGAAACACCATATATTTT
CDR3: CASSHLTGGNSGNTIYF

D: -
V: TRBV28
size: -
J: TRBJ1-3
DNA: TGTGCCAGCAGTTTGCCTCAGGGATACCCTGGGGTTAACACCATATATTTT
CDR3: CASSLPQGYPGVNTIYF

D: -
V: TRBV7-8
size: -
J: TRBJ2-1
DNA: TGTGCCAGCAGGAGACTAGGGGACAAGCAGTTCTTC
CDR3: CASRRLGDKQFF

D: TRBD1
V: TRBV28
size: -
J: TRBJ1-6
DNA: TGTGCCAGCAGTGACGACAGGGGAGTTAGTTCACCCCTCCACTTT
CDR3: CASSDDRGVSSPLHF

D: TRBD1
V: TRBV27
size: -
J: TRBJ1-6
DNA: TGTGCCAGCAGTTCGACAGGGCCATTTCGGGGATCACCCCTCCACTTT
CDR3: CASSSTGPFRGSPLHF

D: TRBD1
V: TRBV4-2
size: -
J: TRBJ1-4
DNA: TGTGCCAGCAGCCTAGGGGGCAGTTATGAAAAACTGTTTTTT
CDR3: CASSLGGSYEKLFF

D: -
V: TRBV5-1
size: -
J: TRBJ1-2
DNA: TGCGCCAGCAGCCTTGATTGGACGTTTAACTATGGCTACACCTTC
CDR3: CASSLDWTFNYGYTF

D: -
V: TRBV9
size: medium-sized
J: TRBJ2-3
DNA: TGTGCCAGCCAGGGTCCTAGCACAGATACGCAGTATTTT
CDR3: CASQGPSTDTQYF

D: -
V: TRBV5-1
size: -
J: TRBJ1-2
DNA: TGCGCCAGCAGCTACGGGGACCCAAACGACTATGGCTACACCTTC
CDR3: CASSYGDPNDYGYTF

D: TRBD1
V: TRBV29-1
size: -
J: TRBJ2-7
DNA: TGCAGCGTTGAAGGGACAGGGTTTCGCGAGCAGTACTTC
CDR3: CSVEGTGFREQYF

D: -
V: TRBV19
size: -
J: TRBJ2-5
DNA: TGTGCCAGTAGCTCCTGGGGAGAGACCCAGTACTTC
CDR3: CASSSWGETQYF

D: TRBD1
V: TRBV6-5
size: few
J: TRBJ1-1
DNA: TGTGCCAGCAGTTCGGGACAGTCGAACACTGAAGCTTTCTTT
CDR3: CASSSGQSNTEAFF

D: -
V: TRBV7-8
size: -
J: TRBJ1-1
DNA: TGTGCCAGCAGCTCGGACTGGATTGAAGCTTTCTTT
CDR3: CASSSDWIEAFF

D: -
V: TRBV28
size: once
J: TRBJ2-5
DNA: TGTGCCAGCAGGCCGCAGGGCCTATGGGAGACCCAGTACTTC
CDR3: CASRPQGLWETQYF

D: -
V: TRBV30
size: few
J: TRBJ1-3
DNA: TGTGCCTGGAGTCCCGTTGGAAACACCATATATTTT
CDR3: CAWSPVGNTIYF